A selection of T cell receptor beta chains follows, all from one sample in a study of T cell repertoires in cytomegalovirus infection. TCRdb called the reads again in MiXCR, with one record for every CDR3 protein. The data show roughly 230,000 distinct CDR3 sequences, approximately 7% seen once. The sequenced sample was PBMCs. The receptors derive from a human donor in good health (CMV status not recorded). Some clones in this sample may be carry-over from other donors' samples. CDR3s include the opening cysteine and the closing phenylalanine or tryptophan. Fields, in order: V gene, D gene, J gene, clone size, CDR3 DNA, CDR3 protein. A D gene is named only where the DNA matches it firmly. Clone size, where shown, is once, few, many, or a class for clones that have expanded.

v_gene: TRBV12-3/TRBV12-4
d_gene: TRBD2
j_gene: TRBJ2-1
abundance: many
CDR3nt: TGTGCCAGCAGTTTGATGTTGGGCGGGGGCTCCTACAATGAGCAGTTCTTC
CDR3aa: CASSLMLGGGSYNEQFF

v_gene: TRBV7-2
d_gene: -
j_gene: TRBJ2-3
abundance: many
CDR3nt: TGTGCCAGCAGCTCCACAGATACGCAGTATTTT
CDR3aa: CASSSTDTQYF

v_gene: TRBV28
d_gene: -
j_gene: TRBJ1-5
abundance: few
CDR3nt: TGTGCCAGCAGTCCGAACCGGTCCCGGCGGGTTCAGCCCCAGCATTTT
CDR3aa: CASSPNRSRRVQPQHF

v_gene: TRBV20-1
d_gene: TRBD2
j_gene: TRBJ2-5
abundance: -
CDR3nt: TGCAGTGCTAGAGGAACGGCTAGCGGGGGGGCTGCGACCCAGTACTTC
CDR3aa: CSARGTASGGAATQYF

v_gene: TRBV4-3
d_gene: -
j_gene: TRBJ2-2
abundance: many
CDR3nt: TGCGCCAGCAGCGGGAAGCAGCAAGGCCAGGAGCTGTTTTTT
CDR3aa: CASSGKQQGQELFF

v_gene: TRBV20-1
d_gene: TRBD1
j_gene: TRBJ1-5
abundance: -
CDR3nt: TGCAGTGCTTCGGGACAGGGGGATCAGCCCCAGCATTTT
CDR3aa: CSASGQGDQPQHF

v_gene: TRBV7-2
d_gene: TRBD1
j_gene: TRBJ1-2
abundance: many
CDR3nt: TGTGCCAGCAGGCCAGGGACAGGGGGGAGCTATGGCTACACCTTC
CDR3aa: CASRPGTGGSYGYTF

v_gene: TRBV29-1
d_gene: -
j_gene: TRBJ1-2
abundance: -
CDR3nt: TGCAGCGTTGAAGCGGCCGGGATCTATGGCTACACCTTC
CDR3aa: CSVEAAGIYGYTF

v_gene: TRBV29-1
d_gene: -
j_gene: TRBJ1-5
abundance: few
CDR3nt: TGCAGCGCCGATACAGGGAACAATCAGCCCCAGCATTTT
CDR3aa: CSADTGNNQPQHF

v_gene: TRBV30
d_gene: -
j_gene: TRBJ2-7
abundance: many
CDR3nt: TGTGCCTGGAGGGGCGATAGGACAGCCTACGAGCAGTACTTC
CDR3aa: CAWRGDRTAYEQYF

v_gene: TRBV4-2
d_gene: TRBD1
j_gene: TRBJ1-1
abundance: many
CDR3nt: TGTGCCAGCAGCGGGGGACGGGACAGGGGGTTGGACACTGAAGCTTTCTTT
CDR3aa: CASSGGRDRGLDTEAFF

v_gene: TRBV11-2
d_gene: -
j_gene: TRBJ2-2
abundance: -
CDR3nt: TGTGCCAGCGGGACACCTAACACCGGGGAGCTGTTTTTT
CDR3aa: CASGTPNTGELFF

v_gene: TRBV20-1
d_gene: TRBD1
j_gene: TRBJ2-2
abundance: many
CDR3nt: TGCAGTGCTAGATCCGGGACAGCGAACACCGGGGAGCTGTTTTTT
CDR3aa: CSARSGTANTGELFF

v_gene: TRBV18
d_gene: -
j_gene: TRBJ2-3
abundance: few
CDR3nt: TGTGCCAGCTCACTTGGACAGCACGGCACAGATACGCAGTATTTT
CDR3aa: CASSLGQHGTDTQYF

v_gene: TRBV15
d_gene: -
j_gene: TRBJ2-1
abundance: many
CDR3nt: TGTGCCACCAGTGGCAGGGAAACTCATGAGCAGTTCTTC
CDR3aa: CATSGRETHEQFF

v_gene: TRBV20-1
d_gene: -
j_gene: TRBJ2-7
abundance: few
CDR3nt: TGCAGTGCCCTTCGGGGTCTCGACGAGCAGTACTTC
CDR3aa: CSALRGLDEQYF

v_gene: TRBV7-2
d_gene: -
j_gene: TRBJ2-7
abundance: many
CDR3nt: TGTGCCAGCAGTTCGTTCCTCAGCTCCTACGAGCAGTACTTC
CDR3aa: CASSSFLSSYEQYF

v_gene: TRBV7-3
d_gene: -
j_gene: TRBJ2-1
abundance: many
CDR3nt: TGTGCCAGCAGCTCTTTCCCCGGGGGCTACAATGAGCAGTTCTTC
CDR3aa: CASSSFPGGYNEQFF

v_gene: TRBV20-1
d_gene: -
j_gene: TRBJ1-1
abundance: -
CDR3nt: TGCAGTGCCCGGACCTTCGGGGCGAACACTGAAGCTTTCTTT
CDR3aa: CSARTFGANTEAFF

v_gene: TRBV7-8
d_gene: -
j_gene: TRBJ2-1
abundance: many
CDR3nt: TGTGCCAGCAGCTTCGACAGTTACAATGAGCAGTTCTTC
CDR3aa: CASSFDSYNEQFF

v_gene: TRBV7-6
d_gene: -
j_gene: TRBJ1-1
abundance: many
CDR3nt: TGTGCCAGCAGCCCCAGGGGACAAGGAGACACTGAAGCTTTCTTT
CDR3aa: CASSPRGQGDTEAFF

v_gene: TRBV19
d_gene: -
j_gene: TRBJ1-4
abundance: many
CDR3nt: TGTGCCAGTAGACCGGACAGCCCTAATGAAAAACTGTTTTTT
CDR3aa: CASRPDSPNEKLFF

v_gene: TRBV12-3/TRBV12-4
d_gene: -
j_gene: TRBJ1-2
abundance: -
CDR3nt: TGTGCCAGCACCCCGGGGCCGGGGGAAACTGGCTACACCTTC
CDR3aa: CASTPGPGETGYTF

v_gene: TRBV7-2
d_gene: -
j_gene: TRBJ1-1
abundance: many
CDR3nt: TGTGCCAGCAGCTTAGAACCGGGAGGCACTGAAGCTTTCTTT
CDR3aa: CASSLEPGGTEAFF

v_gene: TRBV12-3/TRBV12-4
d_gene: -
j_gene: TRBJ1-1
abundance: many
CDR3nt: TGTGCCAGCAAGGTGGGAGCCCCCACTGAAGCTTTCTTT
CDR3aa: CASKVGAPTEAFF

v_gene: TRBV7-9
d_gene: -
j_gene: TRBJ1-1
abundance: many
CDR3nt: TGTGCCAGCAGCTTATTAACCGTGAACACTGAAGCTTTCTTT
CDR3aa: CASSLLTVNTEAFF

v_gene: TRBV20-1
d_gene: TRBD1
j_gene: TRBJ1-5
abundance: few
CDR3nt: TGCAGTGCCATTCCGGACAGGGCGTATCAGCCCCAGCATTTT
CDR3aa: CSAIPDRAYQPQHF

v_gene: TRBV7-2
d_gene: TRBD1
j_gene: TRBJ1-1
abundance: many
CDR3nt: TGTGCCAGCAGCCCATCTAAACAGGGGGGCACTGAAGCTTTCTTT
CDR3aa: CASSPSKQGGTEAFF

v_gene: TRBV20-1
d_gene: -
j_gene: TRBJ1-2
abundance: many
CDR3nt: TGCAGTGCCGTGGGTTCGAACAGGGTACGCGGCTACACCTTC
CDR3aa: CSAVGSNRVRGYTF

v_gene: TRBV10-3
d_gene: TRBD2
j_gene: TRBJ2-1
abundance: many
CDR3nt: TGTGCCATCAGTCTAGCGGGGGTAAACGACAATGAGCAGTTCTTC
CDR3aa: CAISLAGVNDNEQFF

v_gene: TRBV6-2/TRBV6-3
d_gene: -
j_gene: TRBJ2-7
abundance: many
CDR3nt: TGTGCCAGCAGTTACAGGTTAGCATCCTCAAGCTCCTACGAGCAGTACTTC
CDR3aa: CASSYRLASSSSYEQYF

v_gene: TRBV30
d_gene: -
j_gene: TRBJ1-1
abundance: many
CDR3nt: TGTGCCTGGAGTGTTATAAACACTGAAGCTTTCTTT
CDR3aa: CAWSVINTEAFF

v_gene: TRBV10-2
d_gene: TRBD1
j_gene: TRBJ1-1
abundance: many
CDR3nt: TGCGCCACTCGAGACAGGGGGAGGAATACTGAAGCTTTCTTT
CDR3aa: CATRDRGRNTEAFF

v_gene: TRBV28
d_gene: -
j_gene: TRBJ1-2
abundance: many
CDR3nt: TGTGCCAGCAGTTGGCAAAACTATGGCTACACCTTC
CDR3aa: CASSWQNYGYTF

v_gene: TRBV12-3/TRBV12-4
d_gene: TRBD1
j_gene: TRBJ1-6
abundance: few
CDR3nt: TGTGCCAGCGGGGACAGTAATTCACCCCTCCACTTT
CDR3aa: CASGDSNSPLHF

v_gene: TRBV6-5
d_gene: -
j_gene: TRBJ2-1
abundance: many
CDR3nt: TGTGCCAGCAGTTACTCGTCAGGGAGGATAAATGAGCAGTTCTTC
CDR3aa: CASSYSSGRINEQFF

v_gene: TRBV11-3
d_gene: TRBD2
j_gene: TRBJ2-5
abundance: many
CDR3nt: TGTGCCAGCAGCTTAAGAGCGGGGGAGGAAGAGACCCAGTACTTC
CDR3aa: CASSLRAGEEETQYF

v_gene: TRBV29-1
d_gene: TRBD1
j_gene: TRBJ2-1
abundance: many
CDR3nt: TGCAGCGTTGCCCCGGACAGGTCCTACTACAATGAGCAGTTCTTC
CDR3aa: CSVAPDRSYYNEQFF

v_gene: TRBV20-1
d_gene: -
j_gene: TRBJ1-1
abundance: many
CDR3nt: TGCAGTGCCTTGCAGTGGACCCCTGAAGCTTTCTTT
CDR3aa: CSALQWTPEAFF

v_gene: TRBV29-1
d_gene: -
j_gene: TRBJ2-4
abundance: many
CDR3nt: TGCAGCGTTGAAGATGCAGGGAACATTCAGTACTTC
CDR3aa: CSVEDAGNIQYF

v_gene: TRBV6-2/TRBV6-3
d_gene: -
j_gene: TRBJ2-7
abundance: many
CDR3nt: TGTGCCAGCAGGGTAACGCAAACCTACGAGCAGTACTTC
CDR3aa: CASRVTQTYEQYF

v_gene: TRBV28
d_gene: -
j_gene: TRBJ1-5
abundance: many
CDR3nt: TGTGCCAGCAGTTCAGCGTTCCGAGGCAATCAGCCCCAGCATTTT
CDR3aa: CASSSAFRGNQPQHF

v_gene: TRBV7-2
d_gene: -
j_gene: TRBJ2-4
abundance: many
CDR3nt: TGTGCCAGCAGCTTAGCATCGCTAAACATTCAGTACTTC
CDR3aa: CASSLASLNIQYF

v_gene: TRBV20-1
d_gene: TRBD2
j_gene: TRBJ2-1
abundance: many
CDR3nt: TGCAGTGCTAGAGATGCGTCGGCTAGCGGGGGGGCTGTACGCAATGAGCAGTTCTTC
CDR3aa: CSARDASASGGAVRNEQFF

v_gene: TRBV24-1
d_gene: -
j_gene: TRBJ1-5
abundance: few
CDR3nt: TGTGCCACCAGTTACGGGAATCAGCCCCAGCATTTT
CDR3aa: CATSYGNQPQHF

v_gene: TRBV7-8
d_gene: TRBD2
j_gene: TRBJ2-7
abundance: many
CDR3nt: TGTGCCAGCAGTCCTTGGCAGGGAGGGGACGAGCAGTACTTC
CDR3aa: CASSPWQGGDEQYF

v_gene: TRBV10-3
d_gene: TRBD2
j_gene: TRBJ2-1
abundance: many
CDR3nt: TGTGCCATCAGCAAAGTAGCGGGGGGCGACAATGAGCAGTTCTTC
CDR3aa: CAISKVAGGDNEQFF

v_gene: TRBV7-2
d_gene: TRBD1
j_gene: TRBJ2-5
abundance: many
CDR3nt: TGTGCCAGCAGCTCATTTCAGGGGGCCGGGGAGACCCAGTACTTC
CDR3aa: CASSSFQGAGETQYF

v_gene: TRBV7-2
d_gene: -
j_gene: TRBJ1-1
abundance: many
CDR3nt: TGTGCCAGCAGCTTCTTGGACAGACTGAACACTGAAGCTTTCTTT
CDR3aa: CASSFLDRLNTEAFF

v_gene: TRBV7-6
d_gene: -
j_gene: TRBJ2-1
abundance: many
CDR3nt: TGTGCCAGCAGCACCGCGGGGGCTGGAAATGAGCAGTTCTTC
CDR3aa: CASSTAGAGNEQFF

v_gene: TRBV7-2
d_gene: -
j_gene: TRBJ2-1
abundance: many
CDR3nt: TGTGCCAGCAGCCCTAGACCGGGGGAGCCTTACAATGAGCAGTTCTTC
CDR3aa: CASSPRPGEPYNEQFF

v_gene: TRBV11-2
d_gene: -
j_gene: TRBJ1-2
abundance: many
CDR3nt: TGTGCCAGCAGCTTAGATCAGGGTGACTATGGCTACACCTTC
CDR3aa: CASSLDQGDYGYTF

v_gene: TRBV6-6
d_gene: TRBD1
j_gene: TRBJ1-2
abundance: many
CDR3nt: TGTGCCAGCAGTTACTCCCCGGGACAGGGGGCTGGTGGCTACACCTTC
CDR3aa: CASSYSPGQGAGGYTF

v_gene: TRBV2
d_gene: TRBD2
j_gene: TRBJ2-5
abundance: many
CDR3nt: TGTGCCAGCACAGGAACAAAAGCGGGGGCCTTCCAAGAGACCCAGTACTTC
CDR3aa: CASTGTKAGAFQETQYF